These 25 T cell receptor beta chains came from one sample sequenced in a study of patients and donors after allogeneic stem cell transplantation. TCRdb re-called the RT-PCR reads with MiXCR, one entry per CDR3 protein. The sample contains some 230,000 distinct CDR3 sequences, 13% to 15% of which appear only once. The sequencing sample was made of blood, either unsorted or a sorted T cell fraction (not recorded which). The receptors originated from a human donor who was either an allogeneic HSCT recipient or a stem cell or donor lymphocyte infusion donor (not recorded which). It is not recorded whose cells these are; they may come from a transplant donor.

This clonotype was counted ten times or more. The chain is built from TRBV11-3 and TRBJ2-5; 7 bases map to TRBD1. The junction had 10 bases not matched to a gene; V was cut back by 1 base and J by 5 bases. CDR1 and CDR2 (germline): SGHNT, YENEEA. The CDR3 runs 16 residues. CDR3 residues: CASSLGSGQVSETQYF. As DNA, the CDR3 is TGTGCCAGCAGCTTAGGGAGTGGACAGGTTTCGGAGACCCAGTACTTC.

The CDR3 sequence is CASSQDKGGGYTF. The DNA of the CDR3 is TGTGCCAGCAGCCAAGATAAAGGGGGCGGCTACACCTTC. This sequence joins TRBV4-2 and TRBJ1-2; 7 positions match TRBD1. The CDR3 consists of 13 residues. V lost 0 bases, J lost 8 bases, and 3 bases stayed unmatched. Germline-derived CDR1 and CDR2 are LGHNA and YNFKEQ.

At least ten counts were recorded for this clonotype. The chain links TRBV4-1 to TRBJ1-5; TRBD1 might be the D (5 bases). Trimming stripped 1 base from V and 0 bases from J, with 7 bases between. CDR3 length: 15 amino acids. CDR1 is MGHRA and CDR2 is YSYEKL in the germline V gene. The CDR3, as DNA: TGCGCCAGCAGCCAAGTCCAGGGTAGCAATCAGCCCCAGCATTTT. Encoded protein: CASSQVQGSNQPQHF.

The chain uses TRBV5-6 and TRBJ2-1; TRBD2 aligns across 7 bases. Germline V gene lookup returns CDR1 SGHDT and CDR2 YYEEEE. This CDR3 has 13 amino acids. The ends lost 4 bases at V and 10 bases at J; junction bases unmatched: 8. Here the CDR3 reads CASSTLAGTEQFF. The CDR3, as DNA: TGTGCCAGCAGCACATTAGCGGGTACCGAGCAGTTCTTC.

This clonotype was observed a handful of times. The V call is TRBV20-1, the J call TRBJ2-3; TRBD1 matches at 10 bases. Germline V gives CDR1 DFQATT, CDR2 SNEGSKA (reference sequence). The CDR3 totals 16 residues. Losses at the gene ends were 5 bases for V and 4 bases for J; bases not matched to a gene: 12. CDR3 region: CSAQYPGTGVSDTQYF. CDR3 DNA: TGCAGTGCTCAGTACCCCGGGACAGGGGTATCAGATACGCAGTATTTT.

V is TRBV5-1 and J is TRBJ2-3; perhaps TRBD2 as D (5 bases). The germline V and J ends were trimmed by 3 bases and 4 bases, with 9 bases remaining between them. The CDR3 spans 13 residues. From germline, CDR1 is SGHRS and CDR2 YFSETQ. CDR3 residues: CASSSGFADTQYF. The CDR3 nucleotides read TGCGCCAGCAGCTCGGGGTTCGCAGATACGCAGTATTTT. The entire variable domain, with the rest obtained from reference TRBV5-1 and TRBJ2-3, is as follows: KAGVTQTPRYLIKTRGQQVTLSCSPISGHRSVSWYQQTPGQGLQFLFEYFSETQRNKGNFPGRFSGRQFSNSRSEMNVSTLELGDSALYLCASSSGFADTQYFGPGTRLTVL.

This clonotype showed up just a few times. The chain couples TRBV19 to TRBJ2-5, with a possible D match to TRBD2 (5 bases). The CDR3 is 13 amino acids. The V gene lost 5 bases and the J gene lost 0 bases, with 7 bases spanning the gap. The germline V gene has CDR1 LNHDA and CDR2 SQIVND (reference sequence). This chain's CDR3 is CASSSGNQETQYF. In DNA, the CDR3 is TGTGCCAGTAGTTCCGGGAACCAAGAGACCCAGTACTTC.

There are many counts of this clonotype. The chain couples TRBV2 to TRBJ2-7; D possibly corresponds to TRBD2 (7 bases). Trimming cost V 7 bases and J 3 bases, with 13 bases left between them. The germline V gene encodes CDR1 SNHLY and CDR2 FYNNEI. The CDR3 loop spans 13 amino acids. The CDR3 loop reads CASKGGRFYEQYF. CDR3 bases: TGTGCCAGCAAGGGGGGGAGGTTCTACGAGCAGTACTTC.

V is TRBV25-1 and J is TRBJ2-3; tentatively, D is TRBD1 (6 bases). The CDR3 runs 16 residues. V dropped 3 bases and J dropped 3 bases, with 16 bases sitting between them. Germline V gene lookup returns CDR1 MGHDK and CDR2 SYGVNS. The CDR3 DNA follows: TGTGCCAGCAGTGACGAACAGGGATGGGGTACAGATACGCAGTATTTT. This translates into CASSDEQGWGTDTQYF.

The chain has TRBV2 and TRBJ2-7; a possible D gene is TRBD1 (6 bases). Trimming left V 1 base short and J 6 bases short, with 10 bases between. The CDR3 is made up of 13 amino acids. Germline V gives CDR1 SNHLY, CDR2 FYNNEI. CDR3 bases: TGTGCCAGCAGTGAAGACAGGGTCATCGAGCAGTACTTC. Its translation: CASSEDRVIEQYF.

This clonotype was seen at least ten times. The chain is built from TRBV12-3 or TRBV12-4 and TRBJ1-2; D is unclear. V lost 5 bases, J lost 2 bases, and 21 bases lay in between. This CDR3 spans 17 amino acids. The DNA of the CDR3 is TGTGCCAGCAGTCCCAGCGGCTCAAGGACGTACAACTATGGCTACACCTTC. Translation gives CASSPSGSRTYNYGYTF.

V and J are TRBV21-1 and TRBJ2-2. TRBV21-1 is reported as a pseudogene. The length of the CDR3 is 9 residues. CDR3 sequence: CASTGELFF. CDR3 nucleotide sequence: TGTGCCAGCACCGGGGAGCTGTTTTTT.

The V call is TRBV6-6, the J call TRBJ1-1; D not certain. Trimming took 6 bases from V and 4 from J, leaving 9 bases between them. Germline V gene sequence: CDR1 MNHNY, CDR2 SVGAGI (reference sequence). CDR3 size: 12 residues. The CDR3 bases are TGTGCCAGCAGGCCGATGGGCACTGAAGCTTTCTTT. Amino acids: CASRPMGTEAFF.

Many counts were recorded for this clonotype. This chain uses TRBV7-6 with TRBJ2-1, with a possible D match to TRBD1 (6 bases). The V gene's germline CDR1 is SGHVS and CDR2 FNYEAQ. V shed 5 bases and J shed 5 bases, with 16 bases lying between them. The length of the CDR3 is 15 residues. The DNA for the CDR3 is TGTGCCAGCAGCCGGGACAAGGCCCAGAACAATGAGCAGTTCTTC. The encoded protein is CASSRDKAQNNEQFF.

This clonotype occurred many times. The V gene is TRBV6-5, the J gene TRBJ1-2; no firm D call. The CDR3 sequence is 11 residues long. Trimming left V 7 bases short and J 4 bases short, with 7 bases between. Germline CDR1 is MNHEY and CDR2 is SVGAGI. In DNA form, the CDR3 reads TGTGCCAGCATCGGACTCTATGGCTACACCTTC. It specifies CASIGLYGYTF.

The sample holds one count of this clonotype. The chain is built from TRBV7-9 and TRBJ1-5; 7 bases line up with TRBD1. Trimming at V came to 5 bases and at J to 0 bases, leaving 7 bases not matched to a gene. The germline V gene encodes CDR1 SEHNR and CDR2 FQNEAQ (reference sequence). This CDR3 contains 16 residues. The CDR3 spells CASSAVAGGSNQPQHF. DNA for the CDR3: TGTGCCAGCAGCGCGGTGGCAGGGGGTAGCAATCAGCCCCAGCATTTT.

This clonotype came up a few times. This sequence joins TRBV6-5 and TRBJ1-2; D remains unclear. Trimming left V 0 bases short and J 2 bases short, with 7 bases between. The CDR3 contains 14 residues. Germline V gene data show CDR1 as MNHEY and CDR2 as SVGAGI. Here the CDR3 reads CASSYSGVNYGYTF. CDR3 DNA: TGTGCCAGCAGTTACTCCGGGGTGAACTATGGCTACACCTTC.

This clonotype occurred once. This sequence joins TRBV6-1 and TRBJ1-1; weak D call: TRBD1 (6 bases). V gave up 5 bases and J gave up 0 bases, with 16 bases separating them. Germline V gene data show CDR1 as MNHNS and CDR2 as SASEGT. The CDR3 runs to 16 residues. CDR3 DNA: TGTGCCAGCAGTCCCCACCCGGGACAACTGAACACTGAAGCTTTCTTT. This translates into CASSPHPGQLNTEAFF.

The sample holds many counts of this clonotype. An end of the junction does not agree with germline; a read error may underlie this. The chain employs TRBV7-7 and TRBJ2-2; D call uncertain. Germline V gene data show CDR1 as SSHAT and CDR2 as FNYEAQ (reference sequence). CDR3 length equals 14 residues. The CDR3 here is CASSLSRGTGELFF. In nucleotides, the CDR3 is TGTGCTAGCAGCTTATCCCGAGGCACCGGGGAGCTGTTTTTT.

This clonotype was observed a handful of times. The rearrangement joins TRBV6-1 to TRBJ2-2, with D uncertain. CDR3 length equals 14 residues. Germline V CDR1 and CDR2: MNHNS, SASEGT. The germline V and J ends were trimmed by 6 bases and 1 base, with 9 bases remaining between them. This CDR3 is CASRREMNTGELFF. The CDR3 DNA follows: TGTGCCAGCAGGCGTGAAATGAACACCGGGGAGCTGTTTTTT.

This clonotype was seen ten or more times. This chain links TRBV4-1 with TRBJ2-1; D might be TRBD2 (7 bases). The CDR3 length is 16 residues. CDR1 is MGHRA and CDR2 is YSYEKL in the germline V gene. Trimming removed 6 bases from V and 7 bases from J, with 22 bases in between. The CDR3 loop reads CASRQGLGAGANEQFF. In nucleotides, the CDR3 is TGCGCCAGCAGGCAGGGGTTGGGGGCGGGAGCTAATGAGCAGTTCTTC.

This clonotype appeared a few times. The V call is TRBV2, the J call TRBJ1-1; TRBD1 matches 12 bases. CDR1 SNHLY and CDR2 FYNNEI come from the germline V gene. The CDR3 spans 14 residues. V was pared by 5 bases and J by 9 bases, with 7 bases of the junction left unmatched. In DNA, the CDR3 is TGTGCCAGCAGTAACCAGGGACAGGGGGCGCAAGCTTTCTTT. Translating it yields CASSNQGQGAQAFF.

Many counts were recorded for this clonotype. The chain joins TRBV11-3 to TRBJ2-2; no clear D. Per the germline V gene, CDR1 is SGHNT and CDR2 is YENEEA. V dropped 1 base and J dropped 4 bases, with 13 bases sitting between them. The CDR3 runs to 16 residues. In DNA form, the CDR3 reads TGTGCCAGCAGCTTAGCGACACCCGACGGCACCGGGGAGCTGTTTTTT. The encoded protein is CASSLATPDGTGELFF.

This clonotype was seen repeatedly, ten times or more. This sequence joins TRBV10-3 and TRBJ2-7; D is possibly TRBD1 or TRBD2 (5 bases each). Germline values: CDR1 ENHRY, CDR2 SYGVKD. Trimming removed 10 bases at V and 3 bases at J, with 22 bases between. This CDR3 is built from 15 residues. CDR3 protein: CATMEDSGRGYEQYF. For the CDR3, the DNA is TGTGCCACGATGGAGGATTCAGGGAGAGGCTACGAGCAGTACTTC.

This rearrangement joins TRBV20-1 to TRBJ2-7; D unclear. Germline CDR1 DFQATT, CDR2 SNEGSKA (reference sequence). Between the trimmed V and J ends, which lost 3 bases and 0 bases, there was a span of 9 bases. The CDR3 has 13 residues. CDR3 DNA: TGCAGTGCTAGGTGGCCTAGCTCCTACGAGCAGTACTTC. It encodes CSARWPSSYEQYF.